A single sample is the source of the 28 T cell receptor beta chains below, sequenced in a study of blood T cell repertoires in COVID-19 (dated by TCRdb to 2020 to 2022). Library preparation used the immunoSEQ multiplex PCR assay. Not all clones reach the TCRdb copy of this immuneACCESS table, which keeps in-frame sequences only. Checked studies attribute under half of the gap to unresolved V genes and leave the rest unexplained. This sample gives some 50,000 clones in total; approximately 90% of them show up just once. Jointly, the top ten make up approximately 1.5% of the sample. Material: peripheral blood. The receptors come from a man aged 55 to 70 with acute or convalescent COVID-19.

The CDR3: CASSQHSGGTGELFF. The CDR3 DNA follows: TGTGCCAGCAGCCAGCATAGCGGGGGGACCGGGGAGCTGTTTTTT. V gene TRBV7-3 combines with J gene TRBJ2-2; 10 bases fit TRBD2. CDR1 is SGHTA and CDR2 is FQGTGA in the germline V gene. The CDR3 is made up of 15 amino acids. V dropped 5 bases and J dropped 5; count of bases not matched to a gene: 5.

This clone was seen a single time. The chain links TRBV10-3 to TRBJ1-1, with D maybe TRBD1 (6 bases). Trimming shortened V by 3 bases and J by 4 bases, and 21 bases separated the two germline ends. In germline, CDR1 is ENHRY, CDR2 SYGVKD. CDR3 length: 17 amino acids. CDR3 sequence: CAISDHDRGALGTEAFF. DNA for the CDR3: TGTGCCATCAGTGACCACGATCGGGGGGCGCTGGGCACTGAAGCTTTCTTT.

This chain uses TRBV4-1 with TRBJ2-1, with 9 bases identical to TRBD1. Per the germline V gene, CDR1 is MGHRA and CDR2 is YSYEKL. Trimming took 3 bases from V and 0 from J; bases not matched to a gene: 0. The CDR3 spans 15 residues. This chain's CDR3 is CASSQGQGSYNEQFF. The CDR3 DNA is TGCGCCAGCAGCCAGGGACAGGGCTCCTACAATGAGCAGTTCTTC.

The chain employs TRBV5-6 and TRBJ2-2; D might be TRBD1 (6 bases). Germline V gene data show CDR1 as SGHDT and CDR2 as YYEEEE. V lost 4 bases and J 6 bases, leaving 19 bases between the germline ends. This CDR3 spans 16 amino acids. The CDR3 DNA follows: TGTGCCAGCAGCGGAAGAACAGGGTCTAACGCCGGGGAGCTGTTTTTT. Protein product: CASSGRTGSNAGELFF.

The chain is built from TRBV5-5 and TRBJ1-2, with D perhaps TRBD1 (6 bases). V was clipped by 4 bases and J by 8 bases, with 18 bases between them. Germline V gene sequence: CDR1 SGHKS, CDR2 YYEKEE (reference sequence). This CDR3 spans 14 amino acids. The CDR3 DNA is TGTGCCAGCAGCCTACAGGGAGGGGCTGGGGGCTACACCTTC. Protein product: CASSLQGGAGGYTF.

In DNA form, the CDR3 reads TGTGCCAGCAGTTTACGTACTAGCGGTGGGAATGAGCAGTTCTTC. This encodes CASSLRTSGGNEQFF. V and J are TRBV27 and TRBJ2-1, with 8 bases lining up with TRBD2. CDR1 and CDR2 from the germline V gene are MNHEY and SMNVEV (reference sequence). V lost 2 bases, J lost 7 bases, and 7 bases stayed unmatched. The CDR3 contains 15 residues.

The chain couples TRBV27 to TRBJ2-1, with D maybe TRBD2 (5 bases). V lost 7 bases to trimming and J lost 7 bases, with 23 bases between them. Germline CDR1 and CDR2: MNHEY and SMNVEV (reference sequence). This CDR3 region has 16 residues. CDR3 nucleotides: TGTGCCAGCACCCTAATATCGGGGATAGGGTTAAATGAGCAGTTCTTC. This codes for CASTLISGIGLNEQFF.

This chain connects TRBV2 to TRBJ1-3, with TRBD1 matching 7 bases. The CDR3 length is 15 residues. The germline gives CDR1 SNHLY, CDR2 FYNNEI. V was clipped by 5 bases and J by 8 bases; unmatched bases: 12. The CDR3 here is CASSPGTALVDTIYF. CDR3 DNA sequence: TGTGCCAGCAGTCCCGGGACAGCGCTTGTTGACACCATATATTTT.

The chain has TRBV5-4 and TRBJ1-1; weak D call: TRBD1 (6 bases). The length of the CDR3 is 16 residues. Per the germline V gene, CDR1 is SGHNT and CDR2 is YYREEE (reference sequence). The V gene lost 1 base and the J gene lost 4 bases, with 17 bases spanning the gap. The CDR3 spells CASSLKRAGEFTEAFF. The CDR3 DNA sequence: TGTGCCAGCAGCTTGAAAAGGGCAGGGGAATTCACTGAAGCTTTCTTT. Supplemented by reference TRBV5-4 and TRBJ1-1, the full variable domain reads ETGVTQSPTHLIKTRGQQVTLRCSSQSGHNTVSWYQQALGQGPQFIFQYYREEENGRGNFPPRFSGLQFPNYSSELNVNALELDDSALYLCASSLKRAGEFTEAFFGQGTRLTVV.

The count of this clone is one. This sequence joins TRBV7-3 and TRBJ2-2, with D maybe TRBD1 (6 bases). Germline values: CDR1 SGHTA, CDR2 FQGTGA. This CDR3 has 16 residues. Trimming shortened V by 1 base and J by 3 bases, and 12 bases separated the two germline ends. CDR3 sequence reads: CASSLNRAADTGELFF. The DNA for the CDR3 is TGTGCCAGCAGCTTAAACAGGGCGGCTGACACCGGGGAGCTGTTTTTT.

There are a few counts of this clone. The chain uses TRBV19 and TRBJ1-2; no clear D. Germline assignment: CDR1 LNHDA and CDR2 SQIVND (reference sequence). Trimming took off 6 bases at V and 6 bases at J, with 11 bases between the two ends. The CDR3 loop spans 12 amino acids. This CDR3 is CASSQFIHGYTF. DNA of the CDR3: TGTGCCAGTAGCCAGTTCATCCATGGCTACACCTTC. The full variable domain, its missing parts supplied by reference TRBV19 and TRBJ1-2, is DGGITQSPKYLFRKEGQNVTLSCEQNLNHDAMYWYRQDPGQGLRLIYYSQIVNDFQKGDIAEGYSVSREKKESFPLTVTSAQKNPTAFYLCASSQFIHGYTFGSGTRLTVV.

The chain employs TRBV6-1 and TRBJ1-4, with D possibly TRBD1 on 5 matching bases. The CDR3 is 16 amino acids. The germline gives CDR1 MNHNS, CDR2 SASEGT. Trimming shortened V by 2 bases and J by 3 bases, and 13 bases separated the two germline ends. The DNA of the CDR3 is TGTGCCAGCAGTGAACGGGGGAGAGGAGCTAATGAAAAACTGTTTTTT. Translation: CASSERGRGANEKLFF.

V and J are TRBV6-6 and TRBJ2-5, with TRBD1 identical over 9 bases. The V and J ends lost 6 bases and 6 bases, in that order; junction bases with no gene match: 5. Germline V gives CDR1 MNHNY, CDR2 SVGAGI (reference sequence). There are 13 residues in the CDR3. The CDR3 DNA reads as TGTGCCAGCAGCTTGGACAGGGGAAAGACCCAGTACTTC. Amino acid sequence: CASSLDRGKTQYF.

This rearrangement joins TRBV24-1 to TRBJ1-1; TRBD1 agrees at 7 bases. Germline loops: CDR1 KGHDR, CDR2 SFDVKD. The V gene end was trimmed by 2 bases and the J gene end by 5 bases; junction bases not matched to a gene: 4. CDR3 length: 14 amino acids. Written as DNA, the CDR3 is TGTGCCACCAGTGATTCTGACAGGGAAACTGAAGCTTTCTTT. It is translated as CATSDSDRETEAFF.

This clone appeared a single time. The chain recombines TRBV5-4 with TRBJ2-7, with 10 positions matching TRBD1. The junction had 7 bases not matched to a gene; V was cut back by 0 bases and J by 4 bases. The germline gives CDR1 SGHNT, CDR2 YYREEE (reference sequence). The CDR3 extends over 16 amino acids. CDR3 amino acids: CASSLGGQGFGYEQYF. The CDR3 nucleotides read TGTGCCAGCAGCTTGGGGGGACAGGGGTTTGGGTACGAGCAGTACTTC.

The chain joins TRBV5-1 to TRBJ1-2; maybe TRBD1 (5 bases). The germline V gene has CDR1 SGHRS and CDR2 YFSETQ. This CDR3 has 14 residues. V was pared by 0 bases and J by 4 bases, with 10 bases between. The CDR3 sequence is CASSLARDGYGYTF. CDR3 bases: TGCGCCAGCAGCTTGGCCAGGGATGGCTATGGCTACACCTTC.

The chain couples TRBV7-3 to TRBJ2-4, with TRBD1 matching 7 bases. V was pared by 5 bases and J by 12 bases, with 10 bases of the junction left unmatched. Germline V gene sequence: CDR1 SGHTA, CDR2 FQGTGA. The CDR3 is made up of 13 amino acids. CDR3 bases: TGTGCCAGCAGCCCCTACGACAGGGCCCATCAGTACTTC. This gives the protein CASSPYDRAHQYF.

This clone occurred a few times. The rearrangement joins TRBV7-9 to TRBJ1-2; 8 positions match TRBD1. The CDR3 spans 13 residues. The V and J ends lost 6 bases and 8 bases, in that order; junction bases with no gene match: 8. CDR1 SEHNR and CDR2 FQNEAQ come from the germline V gene (reference sequence). In DNA, the CDR3 is TGTGCCAGCAGGCCGACAGGGGTGGAGGGCTACACCTTC. This codes for CASRPTGVEGYTF.

The count of this clone is one. The chain links TRBV11-2 to TRBJ2-7, with unresolved D. Trimming took 1 base from V and 4 from J, leaving 11 bases between them. CDR1 is SGHAT, CDR2 FQNNGV, per germline. The CDR3 consists of 14 residues. CDR3 sequence reads: CASSLVWQLYEQYF. CDR3 coding DNA: TGTGCCAGCAGCTTAGTATGGCAACTATACGAGCAGTACTTC.

The genes are TRBV2 and TRBJ1-1; TRBD1 might be the D (5 bases). V lost 5 bases and J lost 4, with 11 bases in between. Germline assignment: CDR1 SNHLY and CDR2 FYNNEI. This CDR3 spans 13 amino acids. This CDR3 reads CASSLQVATEAFF. CDR3 DNA sequence: TGTGCCAGCAGTTTACAGGTGGCCACTGAAGCTTTCTTT.

The chain links TRBV7-9 to TRBJ2-7, with 11 bases fitting TRBD1. The V segment lost 3 bases and the J segment 6 bases; nucleotides outside the gene matches: 4. The CDR3 extends over 14 amino acids. Germline V lookup: CDR1 SEHNR, CDR2 FQNEAQ (reference sequence). The DNA of the CDR3 is TGTGCCAGCAGCTTGGTAGGGACAGGGGGCGAGCAGTACTTC. It translates to CASSLVGTGGEQYF.

The chain recombines TRBV7-2 with TRBJ1-5; D gene ambiguous. V was trimmed by 0 bases and J by 4 bases, leaving 7 bases between them. From germline, CDR1 is SGHTA and CDR2 FQGNSA. This CDR3 region has 14 residues. CDR3 nucleotide sequence: TGTGCCAGCAGCTTAGCGCCCGGGAATCAGCCCCAGCATTTT. It translates to CASSLAPGNQPQHF.

This CDR3 reads CASRSSGNEAFF. The CDR3 DNA sequence: TGTGCCAGCAGATCCTCCGGGAACGAAGCTTTCTTT. This chain links TRBV7-6 with TRBJ1-1; D unclear. This CDR3 has 12 amino acids. Germline V gene lookup returns CDR1 SGHVS and CDR2 FNYEAQ. With 6 bases removed from V and 8 bases from J, the gap between germline ends came to 13 bases. Full variable domain (rest looked up from reference TRBV7-6 and TRBJ1-1): GAGVSQSPRYKVTKRGQDVALRCDPISGHVSLYWYRQALGQGPEFLTYFNYEAQQDKSGLPNDRFSAERPEGSISTLTIQRTEQRDSAMYRCASRSSGNEAFFGQGTRLTVV.

This clone appeared once. The rearrangement joins TRBV5-4 to TRBJ2-5; 8 nucleotides agree with TRBD2. Per the germline V gene, CDR1 is SGHNT and CDR2 is YYREEE (reference sequence). Losses at the gene ends were 4 bases for V and 5 bases for J; bases not matched to a gene: 13. This CDR3 has 16 residues. Here the CDR3 DNA reads TGTGCCAGCAGCCAATACGGGGGGGTACACGCGGAGACCCAGTACTTC. Amino acids: CASSQYGGVHAETQYF.

This clone was seen once. V usage is TRBV4-1 and J usage is TRBJ1-4; D gene ambiguous. Per the germline V gene, CDR1 is MGHRA and CDR2 is YSYEKL. V was trimmed by 0 bases and J by 3 bases, leaving 8 bases between them. The CDR3 consists of 15 residues. The CDR3 bases are TGCGCCAGCAGCCAAGAGGGGAGTTCTAATGAAAAACTGTTTTTT. Translation: CASSQEGSSNEKLFF.

This chain connects TRBV27 to TRBJ1-2; D is unclear. This CDR3 has 15 amino acids. V lost 5 bases and J 1 base, leaving 14 bases between the germline ends. CDR1 is MNHEY, CDR2 SMNVEV, per germline (reference sequence). The CDR3 nucleotides read TGTGCCAGCAGTGCCAGCCTGAACAGTAACTATGGCTACACCTTC. Its protein is CASSASLNSNYGYTF.

This chain joins TRBV29-1 and TRBJ1-4; D is undetermined. CDR1 and CDR2 (germline): SQVTM, ANQGSEA. The CDR3 has 12 residues. V lost 4 bases to trimming and J lost 7 bases, with 10 bases between them. The CDR3 spells CSVAVNSEKLFF. In DNA form, the CDR3 reads TGCAGCGTTGCGGTTAATTCTGAAAAACTGTTTTTT.

This chain uses TRBV5-1 with TRBJ1-2; 9 nucleotides line up with TRBD1. With 5 bases clipped from V and 5 bases from J, the junction kept 10 bases outside the gene matches. This CDR3 spans 15 amino acids. Germline V CDR1 and CDR2: SGHRS, YFSETQ. CDR3: CASRPLAQGAYGYTF. CDR3 sequence (DNA): TGCGCCAGCAGACCCTTAGCACAGGGGGCGTATGGCTACACCTTC.